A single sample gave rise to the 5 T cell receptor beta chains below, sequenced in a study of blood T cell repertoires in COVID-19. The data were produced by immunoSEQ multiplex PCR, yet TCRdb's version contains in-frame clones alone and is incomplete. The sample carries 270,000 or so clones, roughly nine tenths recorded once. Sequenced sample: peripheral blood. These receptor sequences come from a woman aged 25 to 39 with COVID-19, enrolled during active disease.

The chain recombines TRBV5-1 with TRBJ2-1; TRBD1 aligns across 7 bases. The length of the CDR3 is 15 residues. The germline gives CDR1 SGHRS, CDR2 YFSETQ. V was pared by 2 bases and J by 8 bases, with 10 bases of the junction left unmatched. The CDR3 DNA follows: TGCGCCAGCAGCTTTGGGACACAGGGGAAGGATGAGCAGTTCTTC. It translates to CASSFGTQGKDEQFF. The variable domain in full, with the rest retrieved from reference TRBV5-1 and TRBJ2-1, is KAGVTQTPRYLIKTRGQQVTLSCSPISGHRSVSWYQQTPGQGLQFLFEYFSETQRNKGNFPGRFSGRQFSNSRSEMNVSTLELGDSALYLCASSFGTQGKDEQFFGPGTRLTVL.

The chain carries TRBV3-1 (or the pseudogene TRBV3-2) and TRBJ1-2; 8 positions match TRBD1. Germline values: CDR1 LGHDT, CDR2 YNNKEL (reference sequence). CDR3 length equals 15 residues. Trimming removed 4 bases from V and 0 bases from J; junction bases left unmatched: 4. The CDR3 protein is CASSPGTGANYGYTF. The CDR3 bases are TGTGCCAGCAGCCCCGGGACAGGAGCTAACTATGGCTACACCTTC.

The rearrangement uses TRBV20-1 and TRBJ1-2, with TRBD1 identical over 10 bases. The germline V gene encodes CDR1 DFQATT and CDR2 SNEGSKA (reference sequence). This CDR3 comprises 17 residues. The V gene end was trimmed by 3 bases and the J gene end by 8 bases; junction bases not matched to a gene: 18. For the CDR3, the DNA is TGCAGTGCTAGTAGGGGGACAGGGGCACCTAATTGGCGCGGCTACACCTTC. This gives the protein CSASRGTGAPNWRGYTF.

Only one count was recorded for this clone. This CDR3 is CASSVTSGTDTQYF. CDR3 sequence (DNA): TGTGCCAGCAGCGTGACTAGCGGCACAGATACGCAGTATTTT. V and J are TRBV7-9 and TRBJ2-3, with TRBD2 matching 8 bases. This CDR3 comprises 14 residues. Germline V gene sequence: CDR1 SEHNR, CDR2 FQNEAQ (reference sequence). The J segment lost 1 base and the V segment lost 5 bases, leaving 2 bases of the junction unmatched.

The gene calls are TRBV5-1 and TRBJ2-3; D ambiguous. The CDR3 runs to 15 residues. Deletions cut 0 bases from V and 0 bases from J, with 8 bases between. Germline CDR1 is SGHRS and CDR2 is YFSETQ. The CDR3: CASSLGHTSTDTQYF. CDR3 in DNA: TGCGCCAGCAGCTTGGGACACACTAGCACAGATACGCAGTATTTT.